This T cell receptor (beta chain) was captured in a study of T-cell memory formation after mild COVID-19. Employing constant-segment primers, 5'RACE generated TCR alpha and TCR beta cDNA libraries bearing sample barcodes and UMIs. TCRdb independently ran MiXCR on the 5' RACE reads; one entry per CDR3 protein. The sample lists 280,000 or so distinct CDR3 sequences, about 20% seen once, with roughly 23% in the top ten. This clonotype was found a few times. Its specificity is not known. V was clipped by 2 bases and J by 7 bases, with 9 bases between them. The CDR3 has 13 amino acids. Per the germline V gene, CDR1 is MNHEY and CDR2 is SVGEGT. Broader study findings: The study detected some responding clones in pre-infection memory, suggesting cross-reactive memory joined. Clones contracting day 15 to 85 were balanced CD4/CD8; later expanders leaned CD4+.

The J gene is TRBJ1-5, the V gene TRBV6-2 or TRBV6-3, with TRBD1 as a possible D gene (5 bases). This receptor was identified in a man in his late teens or twenties who had mild COVID-19 (a few samples of this study predate the infection). Cell type and time point are not known. Material: PBMCs or a T cell subset sorted from them (not recorded which). In DNA, the CDR3 is TGTGCCAGCAGTTACGGGGGTACGCAGCCCCAGCATTTT. This encodes CASSYGGTQPQHF.